This is a list of T cell receptor beta chains from one sample in a study of CD8 T cells in ankylosing spondylitis. A single record per CDR3 protein comes from TCRdb applying MiXCR to the 5' RACE reads. The sample yields some 270,000 distinct CDR3 sequences, roughly a third seen once. Material: blood, either unsorted or a sorted T cell fraction (not recorded which). These TCRs come from a male donor with ankylosing spondylitis or in good health (not recorded which). CDR3s include the opening cysteine and the closing phenylalanine or tryptophan. The order of the fields is clone size, V gene, J gene, D gene, CDR3 protein, CDR3 DNA. A D gene is named only where the DNA matches it firmly. Some rows mark clone size as missing; the rest say once, few, many or name a class of expanded clone.

size: .; V: TRBV2; J: TRBJ2-7; D: TRBD2; CDR3: CASSIGLASQYF; DNA: TGTGCCAGCAGCATCGGACTAGCAAGTCAGTACTTC
size: .; V: TRBV12-3/TRBV12-4; J: TRBJ2-1; D: .; CDR3: CNRHNEQFF; DNA: TGTAACCGCCACAATGAGCAGTTCTTC
size: few; V: TRBV30; J: TRBJ1-1; D: .; CDR3: CAWSVGYLYTEAFF; DNA: TGTGCCTGGAGTGTTGGTTACCTGTACACTGAAGCTTTCTTT
size: once; V: TRBV20-1; J: TRBJ2-1; D: .; CDR3: CSARGWAGSEQFF; DNA: TGCAGTGCTAGAGGGTGGGCTGGGAGTGAGCAGTTCTTC
size: .; V: TRBV3-1; J: TRBJ2-5; D: .; CDR3: CASSQDPAVQETQYF; DNA: TGTGCCAGCAGCCAAGATCCGGCGGTCCAAGAGACCCAGTACTTC
size: few; V: TRBV12-3/TRBV12-4; J: TRBJ1-5; D: TRBD1; CDR3: CASSTTGGNQPQHF; DNA: TGTGCCAGCAGTACCACAGGGGGTAATCAGCCCCAGCATTTT
size: .; V: TRBV12-3/TRBV12-4; J: TRBJ1-5; D: .; CDR3: CASSLWKGLSNQPQHF; DNA: TGTGCCAGCAGTTTATGGAAGGGATTGAGCAATCAGCCCCAGCATTTT
size: .; V: TRBV10-2; J: TRBJ1-1; D: TRBD1; CDR3: CASTPDRGKEAFF; DNA: TGCGCCAGCACCCCGGACAGGGGTAAAGAAGCTTTCTTT
size: few; V: TRBV20-1; J: TRBJ2-7; D: TRBD2; CDR3: CSAPRLAGGRYEQYF; DNA: TGCAGTGCCCCGAGACTAGCGGGGGGGCGATACGAGCAGTACTTC
size: .; V: TRBV7-2; J: TRBJ2-7; D: TRBD2; CDR3: CASSLGPLGSAGGKDEQYF; DNA: TGTGCCAGCAGCTTAGGGCCCCTTGGTTCAGCGGGGGGGAAGGACGAGCAGTACTTC
size: .; V: TRBV27; J: TRBJ2-7; D: .; CDR3: CASSPRTLDHEQYF; DNA: TGTGCCAGCAGTCCTAGGACGCTGGACCACGAGCAGTACTTC
size: many; V: TRBV6-5; J: TRBJ1-2; D: .; CDR3: CASSYEQLYGYTF; DNA: TGTGCCAGCAGTTATGAACAGCTCTATGGCTACACCTTC
size: .; V: TRBV15; J: TRBJ2-3; D: TRBD2; CDR3: CATSTGTSGATDTQYF; DNA: TGTGCCACCAGCACCGGGACTAGCGGGGCTACAGATACGCAGTATTTT
size: .; V: TRBV10-2; J: TRBJ2-2; D: .; CDR3: CASRLEQVTGELFF; DNA: TGCGCCAGCAGATTAGAACAGGTCACCGGGGAGCTGTTTTTT
size: .; V: TRBV18; J: TRBJ1-1; D: .; CDR3: CASSPGMANTEAFF; DNA: TGTGCCAGCTCACCAGGGATGGCGAACACTGAAGCTTTCTTT
size: few; V: TRBV5-6; J: TRBJ1-3; D: .; CDR3: CASSWDARSGNTIYF; DNA: TGTGCCAGCAGCTGGGACGCCCGGTCTGGAAACACCATATATTTT
size: .; V: TRBV13; J: TRBJ2-7; D: .; CDR3: CASSPGQRTGEQYF; DNA: TGTGCCAGCAGCCCGGGGCAACGAACAGGCGAGCAGTACTTC
size: few; V: TRBV20-1; J: TRBJ2-1; D: .; CDR3: CSARGRRADESYNEQFF; DNA: TGCAGTGCTAGAGGCCGGCGGGCAGACGAATCCTACAATGAGCAGTTCTTC
size: .; V: TRBV18; J: TRBJ2-7; D: .; CDR3: CASSPLNDREGEQYF; DNA: TGTGCCAGCTCACCACTGAATGACAGGGAGGGCGAGCAGTACTTC
size: .; V: TRBV27; J: TRBJ1-5; D: .; CDR3: CASSFRNSNQPQHF; DNA: TGTGCCAGCAGTTTCCGGAATAGCAATCAGCCCCAGCATTTT
size: .; V: TRBV11-2; J: TRBJ2-7; D: TRBD1; CDR3: CASSLVEGAGNEQYF; DNA: TGTGCCAGCAGCTTAGTTGAGGGGGCGGGCAACGAGCAGTACTTC
size: .; V: TRBV6-1; J: TRBJ1-6; D: TRBD1; CDR3: CASSSPGTGGRGNSPLHF; DNA: TGTGCCAGCAGCTCCCCCGGGACAGGGGGCAGGGGTAATTCACCCCTCCACTTT
size: many; V: TRBV15; J: TRBJ2-7; D: .; CDR3: CATSRGQTYEQYF; DNA: TGTGCCACCAGTAGAGGGCAAACCTACGAGCAGTACTTC
size: .; V: TRBV10-3; J: TRBJ1-2; D: .; CDR3: CAISTPGDGYGYTF; DNA: TGTGCCATCAGTACCCCCGGGGATGGCTATGGCTACACCTTC
size: few; V: TRBV20-1; J: TRBJ2-6; D: .; CDR3: CSVGSVPGANVLTF; DNA: TGCAGTGTGGGGTCCGTCCCTGGGGCCAACGTCCTGACTTTC
size: few; V: TRBV7-7; J: TRBJ2-5; D: TRBD1; CDR3: CASSLGGTGGFQETQYF; DNA: TGTGCCAGCAGCTTAGGTGGGACAGGGGGTTTTCAAGAGACCCAGTACTTC
size: .; V: TRBV15; J: TRBJ2-5; D: .; CDR3: CATSSRLDRETQYF; DNA: TGTGCCACCAGCAGCCGACTAGACAGGGAGACCCAGTACTTC
size: .; V: TRBV29-1; J: TRBJ1-4; D: TRBD1; CDR3: CSVTGQGYEKLFF; DNA: TGCAGCGTGACGGGACAGGGGTATGAAAAACTGTTTTTT
size: .; V: TRBV29-1; J: TRBJ2-1; D: TRBD1; CDR3: CSVEDGQGARNEQFF; DNA: TGCAGCGTTGAAGATGGGCAGGGGGCGAGAAATGAGCAGTTCTTC
size: .; V: TRBV9; J: TRBJ2-7; D: TRBD2; CDR3: CASSASPGAGNYEQYF; DNA: TGTGCCAGCAGCGCCTCCCCGGGAGCGGGGAACTACGAGCAGTACTTC
size: .; V: TRBV12-3/TRBV12-4; J: TRBJ2-7; D: TRBD1; CDR3: CASSPTGEAYEQYF; DNA: TGTGCCAGCAGCCCGACAGGGGAAGCCTACGAGCAGTACTTC
size: .; V: TRBV9; J: TRBJ2-2; D: .; CDR3: CASSARPLGRANTGELFF; DNA: TGTGCCAGCAGCGCCAGACCCTTGGGACGAGCGAACACCGGGGAGCTGTTTTTT
size: .; V: TRBV9; J: TRBJ2-1; D: .; CDR3: CASSVGSGGAETWANEQFF; DNA: TGTGCCAGCAGCGTTGGGTCTGGGGGGGCCGAAACTTGGGCGAATGAGCAGTTCTTC
size: .; V: TRBV24-1; J: TRBJ1-4; D: .; CDR3: CATSTRHEKLFF; DNA: TGTGCCACCAGTACCCGACATGAAAAACTGTTTTTT
size: few; V: TRBV15; J: TRBJ1-2; D: .; CDR3: CATSRDKLSGYGYTF; DNA: TGTGCCACCAGCAGAGATAAACTCAGTGGTTATGGCTACACCTTC
size: .; V: TRBV24-1; J: TRBJ2-1; D: .; CDR3: CATSDRDEQFF; DNA: TGTGCCACCAGTGACCGAGATGAGCAGTTCTTC
size: few; V: TRBV20-1; J: TRBJ1-1; D: TRBD1; CDR3: CSARDATGGDTEAFF; DNA: TGCAGTGCTAGAGATGCCACAGGGGGAGACACTGAAGCTTTCTTT
size: once; V: TRBV5-6; J: TRBJ2-2; D: TRBD2; CDR3: CASSSRKGGLVIGELFF; DNA: TGTGCCAGCAGCTCCCGTAAGGGGGGACTAGTCATCGGGGAGCTGTTTTTT
size: .; V: TRBV7-2; J: TRBJ2-7; D: TRBD2; CDR3: CASSLVPLGLADYEQYF; DNA: TGTGCCAGCAGCTTAGTCCCCTTGGGACTAGCGGACTACGAGCAGTACTTC
size: .; V: TRBV3-1; J: TRBJ2-5; D: .; CDR3: CASSQHSQETQYF; DNA: TGTGCCAGCAGCCAACACAGCCAAGAGACCCAGTACTTC
size: .; V: TRBV4-1; J: TRBJ2-1; D: TRBD2; CDR3: CASRQREAGVYNEQFF; DNA: TGCGCCAGCAGACAACGAGAAGCGGGGGTATACAATGAGCAGTTCTTC
size: few; V: TRBV6-6; J: TRBJ2-3; D: .; CDR3: CASTPGPTDTQYF; DNA: TGTGCCAGCACCCCCGGACCCACAGATACGCAGTATTTT
size: few; V: TRBV20-1; J: TRBJ2-5; D: .; CDR3: CSASIGYQETQYF; DNA: TGCAGTGCCTCGATCGGGTACCAAGAGACCCAGTACTTC
size: few; V: TRBV11-2; J: TRBJ1-2; D: TRBD1; CDR3: CASSSDREYGYTF; DNA: TGTGCCAGCAGTAGCGACAGGGAGTATGGCTACACCTTC
size: .; V: TRBV7-3; J: TRBJ2-3; D: .; CDR3: CASSLNRVFWDTQYF; DNA: TGTGCCAGCAGCTTAAACAGGGTCTTTTGGGATACGCAGTATTTT
size: few; V: TRBV6-1; J: TRBJ1-1; D: .; CDR3: CASSRPARLGRLNTEAFF; DNA: TGTGCCAGCAGTCGCCCCGCCCGGTTGGGCCGTCTGAACACTGAAGCTTTCTTT
size: .; V: TRBV4-2; J: TRBJ2-3; D: .; CDR3: CASSQGGTDLTRYF; DNA: TGTGCCAGCAGCCAAGGGGGTACAGATCTCACGCGGTATTTT
size: .; V: TRBV28; J: TRBJ2-7; D: TRBD1; CDR3: CASSPRQDRNYEQYF; DNA: TGTGCCAGCAGTCCTCGACAGGACAGGAACTACGAGCAGTACTTC